This TCR beta chain was captured by sequencing in a study of molecular identifiers for immune sequencing clone quantification. Study conclusions and caveats: Identical TCR molecules that share a barcode could lead to an underestimation of highly expanded clone sizes.

CDR1 is SGHAT and CDR2 is FQNNGV in the germline V gene. The CDR3 length is 12 residues. As previously described, bulk TCR libraries were made using listed TCR primers. MiXCR, applied by TCRdb to the PCR reads, yields one record per CDR3 protein. The data show 60,000 to 80,000 distinct CDR3 sequences, 15% to 20% seen once. As for this clonotype: Its target is not known. A much larger clone differs by one base, so this may be a read error.

Sequenced: naive CD8+ T cells from blood, with Jurkat cell RNA spiked in. Noted subset: FACS-sorted CD8+CD4-CCR7+CD45RA+ naive T cells. The origin of this receptor is a human donor in good health. Some libraries in this study had Jurkat cell RNA spiked in. The V and J genes are TRBV11-2 and TRBJ2-7; no reliable D call. Here the CDR3 reads CASGFGAWTVDF. In DNA, the CDR3 is TGTGCCAGCGGCTTCGGTGCTTGGACCGTCGACTTC.